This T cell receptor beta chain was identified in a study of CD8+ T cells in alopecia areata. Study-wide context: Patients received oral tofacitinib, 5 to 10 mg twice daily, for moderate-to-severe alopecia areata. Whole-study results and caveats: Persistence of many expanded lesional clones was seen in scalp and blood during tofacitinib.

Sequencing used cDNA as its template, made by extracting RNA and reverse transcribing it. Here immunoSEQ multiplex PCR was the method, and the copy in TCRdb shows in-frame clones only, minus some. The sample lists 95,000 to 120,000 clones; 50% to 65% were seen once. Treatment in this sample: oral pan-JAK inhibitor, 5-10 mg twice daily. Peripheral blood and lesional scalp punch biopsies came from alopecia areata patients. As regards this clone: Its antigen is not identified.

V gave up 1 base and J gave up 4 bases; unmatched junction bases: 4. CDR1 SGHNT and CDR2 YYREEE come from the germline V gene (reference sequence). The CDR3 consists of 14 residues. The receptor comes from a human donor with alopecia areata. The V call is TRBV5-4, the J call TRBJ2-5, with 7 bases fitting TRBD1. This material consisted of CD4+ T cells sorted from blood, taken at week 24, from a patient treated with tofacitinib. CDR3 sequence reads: CASSLRTGSETQYF. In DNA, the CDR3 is TGTGCCAGCAGCTTGAGGACAGGTTCAGAGACCCAGTACTTC.